The 26 T cell receptor beta chains given below trace back to one sample, sequenced in a study of response to subunit inactivated influenza vaccine. TCRdb reprocessed the RT-PCR reads with MiXCR, giving one entry per CDR3 protein. The table lists approximately 500,000 distinct CDR3 sequences, less than 15% of them singletons. Material: PBMCs from blood, obtained 11 to 12 days after vaccination. The receptor source for this set is a man in his forties or fifties who received an inactivated influenza vaccine.

This clonotype was counted between two and nine times. The rearrangement links TRBV5-1 to TRBJ1-4; D remains unclear. This CDR3 has 16 amino acids. CDR1 and CDR2 (germline): SGHRS, YFSETQ. V was trimmed by 4 bases and J by 6 bases, leaving 19 bases between them. The CDR3 is CASSPVWTVGDEKLFF. The DNA for the CDR3 is TGCGCCAGCAGCCCCGTGTGGACGGTGGGTGATGAAAAACTGTTTTTT.

This clonotype has only a few counts. The chain recombines TRBV3-1 with TRBJ1-6; 10 bases match TRBD1. The V segment lost 1 base and the J segment 10 bases; nucleotides outside the gene matches: 7. Per the germline V gene, CDR1 is LGHDT and CDR2 is YNNKEL (reference sequence). The CDR3 runs 16 residues. The CDR3, as DNA: TGTGCCAGCAGCCAAGGGGGCGGGACAGGGGTCTCACCCCTCCACTTT. As protein: CASSQGGGTGVSPLHF.

In its sample, this clonotype was seen a few times. The V call is TRBV18, the J call TRBJ1-2, with 7 bases fitting TRBD1. V was clipped by 4 bases and J by 3 bases; unmatched bases: 5. This CDR3 is built from 14 residues. Germline V CDR1 and CDR2: KGHSH, LQKENI. The CDR3 here is CASSLTGEDYGYTF. The CDR3, as DNA: TGTGCCAGCTCACTAACAGGGGAAGACTATGGCTACACCTTC. Together with reference TRBV18 and TRBJ1-2, the CDR3 gives the full variable domain: NAGVMQNPRHLVRRRGQEARLRCSPMKGHSHVYWYRQLPEEGLKFMVYLQKENIIDESGMPKERFSAEFPKEGPSILRIQQVVRGDSAAYFCASSLTGEDYGYTFGSGTRLTVV.

This clonotype occurred a few times. The rearrangement joins TRBV4-3 to TRBJ2-3; D might be TRBD1 (5 bases). The germline V and J ends were trimmed by 4 bases and 11 bases, with 22 bases remaining between them. Looked up from germline, CDR1 is LGHNA and CDR2 is YSLEER. The CDR3 length is 15 residues. The CDR3 DNA reads TGCGCCAGCAGCCCAGGGTTAGGCCGCGACGTGGGGCAGTATTTT. Residues: CASSPGLGRDVGQYF.

This clonotype occurred a few times. This chain links TRBV2 with TRBJ2-1; D is perhaps TRBD2 (5 bases). Germline V lookup: CDR1 SNHLY, CDR2 FYNNEI. Trimming left V 2 bases short and J 2 bases short, with 10 bases between. CDR3 size: 15 residues. DNA of the CDR3: TGTGCCAGCAGTGAATCGGGGATTCCCTACAATGAGCAGTTCTTC. Translated, it gives CASSESGIPYNEQFF.

As regards this clonotype: One end of the junction varies from germline; a read error may be responsible. This rearrangement joins TRBV5-5 to TRBJ2-3; D remains unclear. This CDR3 has 15 residues. Germline lookup yields CDR1 SGHKS and CDR2 YYEKEE (reference sequence). CDR3 nucleotides: TGTGCCAGCGGCTTGGTGCAGATTGGAACAGATACGCAGTATTTT. It specifies CASGLVQIGTDTQYF.

V and J are TRBV5-4 and TRBJ2-1, with TRBD2 matching 8 bases. CDR1 is SGHNT and CDR2 is YYREEE in the germline V gene (reference sequence). After removal of 10 bases from V and 5 bases from J, the junction contained 5 bases not matched to a gene. CDR3 length: 12 amino acids. CDR3 residues: CAPGTSNNEQFF. In DNA form, the CDR3 reads TGTGCCCCCGGGACTAGTAACAATGAGCAGTTCTTC.

The rearrangement links TRBV20-1 to TRBJ2-7; 10 positions match TRBD1. Trimming cost V 4 bases and J 5 bases; bases outside gene matches: 2. The CDR3 is 12 residues long. CDR1 DFQATT and CDR2 SNEGSKA come from the germline V gene (reference sequence). The CDR3 protein is CSAKTGGHEQYF. CDR3 coding DNA: TGCAGTGCTAAGACAGGGGGCCACGAGCAGTACTTC.

The CDR3 protein is CSARSLTLLAGETQYF. DNA of the CDR3: TGCAGTGCTAGATCCCTGACGTTATTAGCGGGAGAGACCCAGTACTTC. V and J are TRBV20-1 and TRBJ2-5, with 7 bases that match TRBD2. This CDR3 has 16 amino acids. The V gene end was trimmed by 2 bases and the J gene end by 4 bases; junction bases not matched to a gene: 13. From germline, CDR1 is DFQATT and CDR2 SNEGSKA (reference sequence).

The J gene is TRBJ2-6, the V gene TRBV4-3; possible D gene TRBD2, 5 bases. From germline, CDR1 is LGHNA and CDR2 YSLEER. V was cut by 1 base and J by 1 base, with 17 bases left in between. The CDR3 sequence is 19 residues long. The CDR3 nucleotides read TGCGCCAGCAGCCAAGTAGGCGGGTCGCGCTCTTCTGGGGCCAACGTCCTGACTTTC. Protein sequence: CASSQVGGSRSSGANVLTF.

The chain carries TRBV20-1 and TRBJ2-1; D is ambiguous. CDR1 is DFQATT and CDR2 is SNEGSKA in the germline V gene (reference sequence). There are 12 residues in the CDR3. Trimming took 1 base from V and 9 from J, leaving 10 bases between them. CDR3 sequence: CSARAGRAEQFF. CDR3 nucleotides: TGCAGTGCTAGAGCAGGACGCGCTGAGCAGTTCTTC.

This clonotype was picked up a small number of times. The genes are TRBV6-1 and TRBJ1-3; no definite D call. The germline CDR1 and CDR2 sequences are MNHNS and SASEGT. The CDR3 length is 14 residues. V lost 9 bases and J lost 2, with 14 bases in between. The chain's CDR3 is CASARVLTGNTIYF. The CDR3 bases are TGTGCCAGTGCCCGAGTTCTTACTGGAAACACCATATATTTT.

This sequence joins TRBV10-3 and TRBJ1-3; D is unclear. With 6 bases removed from V and 2 bases from J, the gap between germline ends came to 8 bases. The germline V gene encodes CDR1 ENHRY and CDR2 SYGVKD. CDR3 length: 13 residues. For the CDR3, the DNA is TGTGCCATCAGCTTAGGGCCTGGAAACACCATATATTTT. It yields the protein CAISLGPGNTIYF.

This clonotype showed up just a few times. The chain employs TRBV9 and TRBJ2-5; 7 bases agree with TRBD2. The CDR3 spans 17 residues. CDR1 and CDR2 (germline): SGDLS, YYNGEE. The V segment lost 0 bases and the J segment 5 bases; nucleotides outside the gene matches: 13. The CDR3 bases are TGTGCCAGCAGCGTAGGCCTCTGGCGGGAGAGGGCGGAGACCCAGTACTTC. Translating gives CASSVGLWRERAETQYF.

The chain joins TRBV6-2 or TRBV6-3 to TRBJ2-1, with 9 bases lining up with TRBD2. Per germline, CDR1 MNHEY and CDR2 SVGEGT. The CDR3 has 18 residues. Trimming took 6 bases from V and 3 from J; bases not matched to a gene: 15. The CDR3 nucleotides read TGTGCCAGCAGACACCGGACTAGCGCCCTTTCTTTCTACAATGAGCAGTTCTTC. This encodes CASRHRTSALSFYNEQFF.

The sample holds a few counts of this clonotype. The V and J genes are TRBV5-8 and TRBJ2-7; 9 bases fit TRBD1. The CDR3 runs 14 residues. J gave up 5 bases and V 4 bases, and 7 bases lay outside the gene matches. Germline V gives CDR1 SGHTS, CDR2 YDEGEE. The CDR3 loop is CASSPRDRDNEQYF. The CDR3 DNA follows: TGTGCCAGCAGCCCCCGGGACAGGGACAACGAGCAGTACTTC.

This sequence joins TRBV19 and TRBJ2-1; 10 positions agree with TRBD2. The ends lost 1 base at V and 6 bases at J; junction bases unmatched: 3. Germline CDR1 is LNHDA and CDR2 is SQIVND (reference sequence). This CDR3 is 15 amino acids long. CDR3 coding DNA: TGTGCCAGTAGTATAGGGAGCGGGGGGGCCAATGAGCAGTTCTTC. Its protein is CASSIGSGGANEQFF.

This chain connects TRBV4-1 to TRBJ2-7; 9 bases line up with TRBD2. This CDR3 is 18 amino acids long. Trimming at V came to 0 bases and at J to 6 bases, leaving 15 bases not matched to a gene. Germline V CDR1 and CDR2: MGHRA, YSYEKL. CDR3 sequence (DNA): TGCGCCAGCAGCCAAGATTTTAGCCTCGGCCTAGCGGGGCTCGAGCAGTACTTC. Translating gives CASSQDFSLGLAGLEQYF.

The table lists this clonotype with a few counts. This rearrangement joins TRBV7-2 to TRBJ1-2, with 7 positions matching TRBD1. Germline loops: CDR1 SGHTA, CDR2 FQGNSA. The length of the CDR3 is 16 residues. J gave up 4 bases and V 6 bases, and 14 bases lay outside the gene matches. CDR3 amino acids: CASRLRRQGIFYGYTF. The CDR3 coding sequence is TGTGCCAGCAGATTACGTAGACAGGGAATATTCTATGGCTACACCTTC.

In this sample, this clonotype turned up a few times. The chain couples TRBV7-2 to TRBJ2-7; TRBD2 aligns across 10 bases. Looked up from germline, CDR1 is SGHTA and CDR2 is FQGNSA. The V gene end was trimmed by 5 bases and the J gene end by 2 bases; junction bases not matched to a gene: 6. CDR3 length: 15 residues. The CDR3 sequence: CASSRDLAGAYEQYF. CDR3 nucleotides: TGTGCCAGCAGCCGAGACCTAGCGGGGGCCTACGAGCAGTACTTC.

This clonotype was counted a few times. The V gene is TRBV30, the J gene TRBJ1-3; D gene uncertain. V lost 0 bases to trimming and J lost 1 base, with 4 bases between them. The germline V gene has CDR1 GTSNPN and CDR2 SVGIG (reference sequence). This CDR3 is built from 13 residues. The CDR3 region has the DNA TGTGCCTGGAGTGTAGGATCTGGAAACACCATATATTTT. Protein sequence: CAWSVGSGNTIYF.

The rearrangement links TRBV30 to TRBJ2-7, with TRBD1 identical over 8 bases. This CDR3 comprises 11 residues. Unmatched junction bases numbered 4, after V lost 5 bases and J lost 7 bases. Germline lookup yields CDR1 GTSNPN and CDR2 SVGIG (reference sequence). The CDR3 is CAWDRGREQYF. The DNA of the CDR3 is TGTGCCTGGGACAGGGGAAGGGAGCAGTACTTC.

This clonotype was found a few times. The chain recombines TRBV12-3 or TRBV12-4 with TRBJ1-5; unclear D gene. The V end lost 2 bases, the J end lost 3 bases, and 14 bases lay between the germline ends. This CDR3 is 16 amino acids long. CDR3 bases: TGTGCCAGCAGTTTATCGGGGAACCGAGACAATCAGCCCCAGCATTTT. Amino acid sequence: CASSLSGNRDNQPQHF.

The rearrangement uses TRBV2 and TRBJ2-5, with unresolved D. The germline gives CDR1 SNHLY, CDR2 FYNNEI. Trimming took off 6 bases at V and 1 base at J, with 12 bases between the two ends. This CDR3 has 14 amino acids. CDR3 residues: CASRPWASQETQYF. Here the CDR3 DNA reads TGTGCCAGCAGACCTTGGGCCAGCCAAGAGACCCAGTACTTC.

This clonotype was found many times. The J gene is TRBJ2-7, the V gene TRBV29-1, with unresolved D. V shed 4 bases and J shed 3 bases, with 10 bases lying between them. The germline V gene encodes CDR1 SQVTM and CDR2 ANQGSEA. There are 12 residues in the CDR3. CDR3 residues: CSVGTGFYEQYF. The CDR3 bases are TGCAGCGTTGGGACCGGATTCTACGAGCAGTACTTC.

In its sample, this clonotype was seen many times. This sequence joins TRBV5-1 and TRBJ1-1; D not certain. The V end lost 2 bases, the J end lost 8 bases, and 13 bases lay between the germline ends. The germline CDR1 and CDR2 sequences are SGHRS and YFSETQ. CDR3 length equals 13 residues. The CDR3 reads CASSFSRVQEAFF. CDR3 nucleotides: TGCGCCAGCAGCTTTTCAAGGGTCCAGGAAGCTTTCTTT.